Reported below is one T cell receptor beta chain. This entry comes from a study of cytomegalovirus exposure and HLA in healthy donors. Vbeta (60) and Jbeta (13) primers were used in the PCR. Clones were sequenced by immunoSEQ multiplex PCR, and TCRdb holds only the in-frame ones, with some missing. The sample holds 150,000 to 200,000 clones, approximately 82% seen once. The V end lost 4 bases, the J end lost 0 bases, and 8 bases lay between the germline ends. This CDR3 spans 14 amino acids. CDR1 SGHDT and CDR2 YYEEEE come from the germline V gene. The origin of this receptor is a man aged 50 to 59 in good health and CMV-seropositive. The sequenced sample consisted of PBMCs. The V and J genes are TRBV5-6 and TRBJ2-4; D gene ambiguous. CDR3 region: CASSRRVAKNIQYF. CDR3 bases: TGTGCCAGCAGCCGCCGGGTAGCCAAAAACATTCAGTACTTC.